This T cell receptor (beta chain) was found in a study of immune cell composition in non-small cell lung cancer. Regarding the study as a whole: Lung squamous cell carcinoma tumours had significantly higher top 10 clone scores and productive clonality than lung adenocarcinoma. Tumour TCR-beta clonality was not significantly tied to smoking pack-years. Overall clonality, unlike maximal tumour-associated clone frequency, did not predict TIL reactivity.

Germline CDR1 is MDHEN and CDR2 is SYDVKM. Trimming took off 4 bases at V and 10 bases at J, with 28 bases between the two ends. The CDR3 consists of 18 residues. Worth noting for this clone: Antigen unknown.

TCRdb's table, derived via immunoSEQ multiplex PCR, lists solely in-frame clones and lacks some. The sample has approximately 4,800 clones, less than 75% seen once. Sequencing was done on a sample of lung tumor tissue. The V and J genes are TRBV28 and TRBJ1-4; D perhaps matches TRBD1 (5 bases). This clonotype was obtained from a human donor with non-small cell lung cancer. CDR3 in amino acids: CASSSPRWPGTGLGKLFF. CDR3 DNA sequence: TGTGCCAGCAGTTCGCCCCGTTGGCCGGGGACTGGTCTGGGAAAACTGTTTTTT.